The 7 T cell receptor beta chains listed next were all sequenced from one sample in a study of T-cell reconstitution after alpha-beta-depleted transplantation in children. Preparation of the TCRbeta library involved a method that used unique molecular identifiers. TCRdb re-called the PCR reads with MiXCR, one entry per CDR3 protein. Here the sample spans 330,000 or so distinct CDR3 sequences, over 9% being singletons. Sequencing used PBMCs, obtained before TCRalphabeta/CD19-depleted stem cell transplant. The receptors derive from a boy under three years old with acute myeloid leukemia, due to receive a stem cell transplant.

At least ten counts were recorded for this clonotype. CDR3 sequence reads: CATSNRDTQYF. The DNA of the CDR3 is TGTGCCACCAGCAACAGAGATACGCAGTATTTT. The rearrangement joins TRBV15 to TRBJ2-3; D is ambiguous. The germline CDR1 and CDR2 sequences are LNHNV and YYDKDF (reference sequence). The CDR3 contains 11 residues. V gave up 4 bases and J gave up 5 bases, with 4 bases separating them.

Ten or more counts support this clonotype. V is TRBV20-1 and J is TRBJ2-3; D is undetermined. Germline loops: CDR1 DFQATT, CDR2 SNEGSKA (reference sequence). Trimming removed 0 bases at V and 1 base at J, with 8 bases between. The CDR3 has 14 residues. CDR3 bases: TGCAGTGCTAGAGATCAGTTACGCACAGATACGCAGTATTTT. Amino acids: CSARDQLRTDTQYF.

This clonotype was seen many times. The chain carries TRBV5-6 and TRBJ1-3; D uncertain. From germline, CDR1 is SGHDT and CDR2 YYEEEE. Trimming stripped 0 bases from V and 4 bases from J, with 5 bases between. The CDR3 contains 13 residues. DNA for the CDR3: TGTGCCAGCAGCTTGGACATCGGAAACACCATATATTTT. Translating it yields CASSLDIGNTIYF.

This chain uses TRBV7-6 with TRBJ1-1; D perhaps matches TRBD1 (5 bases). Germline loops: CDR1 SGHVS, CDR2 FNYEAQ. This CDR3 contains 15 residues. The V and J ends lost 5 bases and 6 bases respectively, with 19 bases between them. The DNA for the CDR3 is TGTGCCAGCAGCGCAAGCTCAGGGTTTGGCGCTGAAGCTTTCTTT. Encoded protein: CASSASSGFGAEAFF.

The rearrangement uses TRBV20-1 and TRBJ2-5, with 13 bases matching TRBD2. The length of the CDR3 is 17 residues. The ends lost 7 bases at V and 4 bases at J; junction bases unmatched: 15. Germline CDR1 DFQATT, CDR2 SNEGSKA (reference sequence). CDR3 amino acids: CSGIGTSGTLEGETQYF. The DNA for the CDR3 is TGCAGTGGTATCGGGACTAGCGGGACCCTGGAAGGAGAGACCCAGTACTTC.

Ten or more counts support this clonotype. CDR3 in amino acids: CASRTSTGQTYEQYF. The CDR3 DNA sequence: TGTGCCAGCAGGACAAGTACTGGACAGACCTACGAGCAGTACTTC. The J gene is TRBJ2-7, the V gene TRBV12-3 or TRBV12-4; a possible D gene is TRBD1 (6 bases). The CDR3 is 15 amino acids. Trimming stripped 6 bases from V and 2 bases from J, with 17 bases between.

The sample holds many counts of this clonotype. The CDR3 region has the DNA TGCAGCGTTAAATTGCGGGCAAGGGATACGCAGTATTTT. Protein: CSVKLRARDTQYF. J is TRBJ2-3 and V is TRBV29-1; maybe TRBD2 (5 bases). CDR3 length: 13 residues. Trimming cost V 5 bases and J 6 bases, with 15 bases left between them. The germline V gene has CDR1 SQVTM and CDR2 ANQGSEA.